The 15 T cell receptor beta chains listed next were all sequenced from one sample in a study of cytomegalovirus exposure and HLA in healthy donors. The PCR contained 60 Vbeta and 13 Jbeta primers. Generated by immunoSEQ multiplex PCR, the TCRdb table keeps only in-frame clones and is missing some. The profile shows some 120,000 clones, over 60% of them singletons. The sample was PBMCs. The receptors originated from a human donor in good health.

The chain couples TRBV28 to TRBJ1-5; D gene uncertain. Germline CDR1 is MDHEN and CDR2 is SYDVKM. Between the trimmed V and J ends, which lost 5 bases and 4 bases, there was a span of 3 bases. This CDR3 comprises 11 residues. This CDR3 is CASSLNQPQHF. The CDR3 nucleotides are TGTGCCAGCAGTCTTAATCAGCCCCAGCATTTT.

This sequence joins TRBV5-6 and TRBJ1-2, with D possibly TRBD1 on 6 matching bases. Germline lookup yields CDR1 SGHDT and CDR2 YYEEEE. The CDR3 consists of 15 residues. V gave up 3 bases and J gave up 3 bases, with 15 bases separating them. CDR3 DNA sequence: TGTGCCAGCAGCTCCATTGAAACAGGGTACTATGGCTACACCTTC. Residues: CASSSIETGYYGYTF.

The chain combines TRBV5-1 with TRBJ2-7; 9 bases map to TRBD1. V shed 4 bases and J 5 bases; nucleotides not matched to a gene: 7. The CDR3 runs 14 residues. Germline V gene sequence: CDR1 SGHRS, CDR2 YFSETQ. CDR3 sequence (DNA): TGCGCCAGCAGCGTGGGACAGGGACAGGACGAGCAGTACTTC. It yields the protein CASSVGQGQDEQYF.

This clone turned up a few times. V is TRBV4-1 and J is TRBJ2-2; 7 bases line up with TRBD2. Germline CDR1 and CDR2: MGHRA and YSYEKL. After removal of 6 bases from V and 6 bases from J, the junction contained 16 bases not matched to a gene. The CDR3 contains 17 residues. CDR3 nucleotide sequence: TGCGCCAGCAGGGGACCTAAGGGGCGGGGGAAGGCCGGGGAGCTGTTTTTT. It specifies CASRGPKGRGKAGELFF.

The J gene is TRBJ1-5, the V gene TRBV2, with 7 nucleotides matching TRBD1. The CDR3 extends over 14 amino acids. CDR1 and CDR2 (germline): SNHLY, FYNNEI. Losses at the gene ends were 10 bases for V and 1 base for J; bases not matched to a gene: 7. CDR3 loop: CATQGGESNQPQHF. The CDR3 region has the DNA TGTGCCACCCAAGGGGGCGAGAGCAATCAGCCCCAGCATTTT.

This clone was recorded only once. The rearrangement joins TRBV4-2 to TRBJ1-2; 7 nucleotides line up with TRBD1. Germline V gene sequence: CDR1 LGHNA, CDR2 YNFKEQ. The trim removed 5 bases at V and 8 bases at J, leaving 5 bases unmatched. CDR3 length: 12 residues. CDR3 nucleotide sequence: TGTGCCAGCAGCTCCAGGGGGGACGGCTACACCTTC. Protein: CASSSRGDGYTF.

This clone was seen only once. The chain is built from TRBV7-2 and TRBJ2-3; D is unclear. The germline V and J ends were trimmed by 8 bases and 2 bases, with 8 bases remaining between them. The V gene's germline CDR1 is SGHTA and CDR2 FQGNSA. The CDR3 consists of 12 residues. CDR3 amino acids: CASGDHTDTQYF. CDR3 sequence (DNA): TGTGCCAGCGGAGATCACACAGATACGCAGTATTTT.

The CDR3 nucleotides read TGTGCCAGCAGTTTAGGGGGGACCTACAATGAGCAGTTCTTC. Its protein product is CASSLGGTYNEQFF. The gene calls are TRBV28 and TRBJ2-1; TRBD2 is a possible D gene (6 bases). The germline gives CDR1 MDHEN, CDR2 SYDVKM. The V end lost 2 bases, the J end lost 2 bases, and 7 bases lay between the germline ends. This CDR3 spans 14 amino acids. The whole variable domain, filled in from reference TRBV28 and TRBJ2-1, reads DVKVTQSSRYLVKRTGEKVFLECVQDMDHENMFWYRQDPGLGLRLIYFSYDVKMKEKGDIPEGYSVSREKKERFSLILESASTNQTSMYLCASSLGGTYNEQFFGPGTRLTVL.

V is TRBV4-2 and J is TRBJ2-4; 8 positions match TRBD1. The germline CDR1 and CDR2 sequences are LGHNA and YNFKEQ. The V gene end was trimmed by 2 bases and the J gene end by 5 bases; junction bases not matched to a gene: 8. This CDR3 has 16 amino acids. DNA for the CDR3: TGTGCCAGCAGCCAATACGCTAGGGGACAGGAAAACATTCAGTACTTC. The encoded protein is CASSQYARGQENIQYF.

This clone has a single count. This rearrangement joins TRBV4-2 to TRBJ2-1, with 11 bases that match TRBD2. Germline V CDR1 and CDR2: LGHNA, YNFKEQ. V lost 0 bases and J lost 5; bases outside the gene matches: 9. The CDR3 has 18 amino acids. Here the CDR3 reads CASSQDFATSGVHNEQFF. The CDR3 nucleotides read TGTGCCAGCAGCCAAGATTTTGCGACTAGCGGGGTTCACAATGAGCAGTTCTTC.

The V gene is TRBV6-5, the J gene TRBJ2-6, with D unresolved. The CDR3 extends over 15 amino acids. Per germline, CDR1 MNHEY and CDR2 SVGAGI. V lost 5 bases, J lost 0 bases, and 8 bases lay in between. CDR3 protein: CASSPLHSGANVLTF. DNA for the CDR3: TGTGCCAGCAGTCCACTCCACTCTGGGGCCAACGTCCTGACTTTC.

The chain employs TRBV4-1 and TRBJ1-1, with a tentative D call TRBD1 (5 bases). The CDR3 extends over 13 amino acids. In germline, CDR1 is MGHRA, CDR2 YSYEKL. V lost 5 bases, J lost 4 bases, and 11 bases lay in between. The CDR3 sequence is CASSSRGITEAFF. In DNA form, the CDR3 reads TGCGCCAGCAGCTCAAGGGGTATCACTGAAGCTTTCTTT.

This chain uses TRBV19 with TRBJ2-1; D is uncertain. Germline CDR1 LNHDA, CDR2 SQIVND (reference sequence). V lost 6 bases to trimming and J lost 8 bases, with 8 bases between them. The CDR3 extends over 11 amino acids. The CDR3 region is CASRMIDEQFF. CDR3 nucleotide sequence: TGTGCCAGTAGGATGATAGATGAGCAGTTCTTC.

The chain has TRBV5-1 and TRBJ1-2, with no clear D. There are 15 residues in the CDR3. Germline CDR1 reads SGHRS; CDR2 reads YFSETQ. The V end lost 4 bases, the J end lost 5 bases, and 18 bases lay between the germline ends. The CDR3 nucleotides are TGCGCCAGCAGCCCATGGGAGCAGGCCCCTTATGGCTACACCTTC. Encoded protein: CASSPWEQAPYGYTF.

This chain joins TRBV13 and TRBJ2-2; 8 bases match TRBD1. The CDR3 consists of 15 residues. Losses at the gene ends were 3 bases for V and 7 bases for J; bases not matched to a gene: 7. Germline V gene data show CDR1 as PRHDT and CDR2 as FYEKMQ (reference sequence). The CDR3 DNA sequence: TGTGCCAGCAGCTTTGATACAGGGGGTCGCGGGGAGCTGTTTTTT. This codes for CASSFDTGGRGELFF. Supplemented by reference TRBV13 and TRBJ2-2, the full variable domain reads AAGVIQSPRHLIKEKRETATLKCYPIPRHDTVYWYQQGPGQDPQFLISFYEKMQSDKGSIPDRFSAQQFSDYHSELNMSSLELGDSALYFCASSFDTGGRGELFFGEGSRLTVL.